Listed here are 32 T cell receptor beta chains from one sample, sequenced in a study of shared clonotypes between healthy human individuals. Produced via immunoSEQ multiplex PCR; TCRdb's table is partial and in-frame only. The sample has under 2.5 million clones, under 95% seen once; the top ten hold 0.37%. Sequenced sample: naive CD4+ T cells from PBMCs. Subset of the sample: CD45RA+ positively selected. Receptors were obtained from a man younger than 35 in good health. Some clones in this sample may be carry-over from other donors' samples.

V gene TRBV7-2 combines with J gene TRBJ1-5; no definite D call. This CDR3 contains 13 residues. Germline CDR1 and CDR2: SGHTA and FQGNSA. V gave up 7 bases and J gave up 6 bases, with 13 bases separating them. Written as DNA, the CDR3 is TGTGCCAGCACCCTCTCACTGTCTCAGCCCCAGCATTTT. Amino acids: CASTLSLSQPQHF.

This clone was seen a single time. The rearrangement uses TRBV7-9 and TRBJ1-2; 7 bases line up with TRBD1. J lost 10 bases, V lost 5 bases, and 7 bases had no gene match. CDR1 is SEHNR and CDR2 is FQNEAQ in the germline V gene (reference sequence). CDR3 size: 12 residues. The CDR3 loop is CASSNRQGDYTF. CDR3 DNA: TGTGCCAGCAGCAACCGACAGGGCGACTACACCTTC.

The rearrangement links TRBV5-1 to TRBJ1-2; 7 bases fit TRBD1. V gave up 3 bases and J gave up 3 bases; unmatched junction bases: 11. CDR3 length: 16 residues. In germline, CDR1 is SGHRS, CDR2 YFSETQ. CDR3 sequence (DNA): TGCGCCAGCAGCTCGGGCAGGACAGGCCAAGACTATGGCTACACCTTC. Protein product: CASSSGRTGQDYGYTF. The full variable domain, in which reference TRBV5-1 and TRBJ1-2 provide the parts outside the CDR3, is KAGVTQTPRYLIKTRGQQVTLSCSPISGHRSVSWYQQTPGQGLQFLFEYFSETQRNKGNFPGRFSGRQFSNSRSEMNVSTLELGDSALYLCASSSGRTGQDYGYTFGSGTRLTVV.

The chain is built from TRBV11-1 and TRBJ2-1; 8 bases are a match to TRBD2. This CDR3 region has 16 residues. V trimming: 5 bases; J trimming: 0 bases; junction bases outside the gene matches: 6. Germline assignment: CDR1 SGHAT and CDR2 FQDESV (reference sequence). DNA of the CDR3: TGTGCCAGCAGCCGGACTAGCCCCAGCTCCTACAATGAGCAGTTCTTC. Protein product: CASSRTSPSSYNEQFF.

On this clone: The sample holds other DNA sequences that translate to the same CDR3. The V gene is TRBV9, the J gene TRBJ2-1; a possible D gene is TRBD2 (6 bases). Trimming shortened V by 2 bases and J by 10 bases, and 13 bases separated the two germline ends. CDR1 is SGDLS and CDR2 is YYNGEE in the germline V gene. The CDR3 runs 13 residues. CDR3 sequence (DNA): TGTGCCAGCAGCGTGGGCCTAGCGAGAGAGCAGTTCTTC. This encodes CASSVGLAREQFF.

The rearrangement joins TRBV6-5 to TRBJ2-1; 10 bases fit TRBD2. J lost 5 bases, V lost 2 bases, and 6 bases had no gene match. The germline gives CDR1 MNHEY, CDR2 SVGAGI. This CDR3 has 16 residues. The DNA for the CDR3 is TGTGCCAGCAGTTACCGGCCTAGCGGGAGCCACAATGAGCAGTTCTTC. Translating gives CASSYRPSGSHNEQFF.

CDR3 residues: CASTGSIYEQYF. The CDR3 DNA reads TGTGCCAGCACCGGGAGTATCTACGAGCAGTACTTC. V gene TRBV28 combines with J gene TRBJ2-7, with a tentative D call TRBD2 (6 bases). The CDR3 extends over 12 amino acids. Looked up from germline, CDR1 is MDHEN and CDR2 is SYDVKM. Trimming pared 7 bases from V and 3 bases from J, leaving 10 bases between.

The chain joins TRBV15 to TRBJ1-1, with TRBD1 matching over 9 bases. J gave up 1 base and V 1 base, and 7 bases lay outside the gene matches. The CDR3 is 17 residues long. CDR1 is LNHNV, CDR2 YYDKDF, per germline (reference sequence). CDR3 bases: TGTGCCACCAGCAGAGGCGGGGGGGGACAGGGGAACACTGAAGCTTTCTTT. Translating it yields CATSRGGGGQGNTEAFF.

The gene calls are TRBV5-1 and TRBJ2-1; 7 bases are shared with TRBD1. Unmatched junction bases numbered 3, after V lost 5 bases and J lost 1 base. From germline, CDR1 is SGHRS and CDR2 YFSETQ. The CDR3 spans 14 residues. CDR3 DNA: TGCGCCAGCAGTAAGGGACAGTCCTACAATGAGCAGTTCTTC. Translation gives CASSKGQSYNEQFF.

The gene calls are TRBV5-4 and TRBJ1-4; TRBD1 matches at 8 bases. After removal of 3 bases from V and 8 bases from J, the junction contained 6 bases not matched to a gene. CDR1 SGHNT and CDR2 YYREEE come from the germline V gene (reference sequence). The CDR3 is made up of 14 amino acids. The CDR3 protein is CASSSPGQEEKLFF. CDR3 coding DNA: TGTGCCAGCAGCTCTCCGGGACAGGAGGAAAAACTGTTTTTT.

V is TRBV19 and J is TRBJ2-1; maybe TRBD1 (6 bases). V shed 9 bases and J shed 6 bases, with 12 bases lying between them. CDR1 is LNHDA, CDR2 SQIVND, per germline (reference sequence). The CDR3 spans 12 residues. CDR3 nucleotide sequence: TGTGCCAGCACTGACAGGCTCAATGAGCAGTTCTTC. Its translation is CASTDRLNEQFF.

This clone was seen only a few times. For the CDR3, the DNA is TGCAGCGTCGGGACAGGGTTTGGAGAAAAACTGTTTTTT. The encoded protein is CSVGTGFGEKLFF. The V gene is TRBV29-1, the J gene TRBJ1-4; 9 positions agree with TRBD1. From germline, CDR1 is SQVTM and CDR2 ANQGSEA. The CDR3 spans 13 residues. V dropped 6 bases and J dropped 8; count of bases not matched to a gene: 7. The variable domain in full, with the rest retrieved from reference TRBV29-1 and TRBJ1-4, is SAVISQKPSRDICQRGTSLTIQCQVDSQVTMMFWYRQQPGQSLTLIATANQGSEATYESGFVIDKFPISRPNLTFSTLTVSNMSPEDSSIYLCSVGTGFGEKLFFGSGTQLSVL.

CDR3 protein: CASRAGQARGSDTQYF. For the CDR3, the DNA is TGTGCCAGCAGGGCCGGACAGGCGAGGGGTTCGGATACGCAGTATTTT. The V call is TRBV7-2, the J call TRBJ2-3, with 7 positions matching TRBD1. CDR1 SGHTA and CDR2 FQGNSA come from the germline V gene. Trimming cost V 6 bases and J 6 bases; bases outside gene matches: 15. The CDR3 has 16 residues.

The V call is TRBV6-5, the J call TRBJ1-1, with D unclear. The V end was cut by 0 bases, the J end by 2 bases, with 10 bases between. CDR3 length: 15 residues. Germline lookup yields CDR1 MNHEY and CDR2 SVGAGI. This CDR3 reads CASSYSRPANTEAFF. Written as DNA, the CDR3 is TGTGCCAGCAGTTACTCGAGGCCAGCTAACACTGAAGCTTTCTTT.

The rearrangement links TRBV30 to TRBJ1-2, with 9 bases that match TRBD1. The length of the CDR3 is 16 residues. The V gene's germline CDR1 is GTSNPN and CDR2 SVGIG (reference sequence). With 0 bases clipped from V and 5 bases from J, the junction kept 10 bases outside the gene matches. CDR3 sequence: CAWSVDGTGSLYGYTF. The CDR3 DNA is TGTGCCTGGAGTGTAGATGGGACAGGGTCCTTGTATGGCTACACCTTC.

This rearrangement joins TRBV29-1 to TRBJ2-7; D unresolved. The CDR3 runs to 13 residues. Trimming took 4 bases from V and 0 from J, leaving 10 bases between them. CDR1 and CDR2 from the germline V gene are SQVTM and ANQGSEA. CDR3 nucleotide sequence: TGCAGCGTTGGTCAGGCCAGCTCCTACGAGCAGTACTTC. Translation: CSVGQASSYEQYF.

V usage is TRBV5-1 and J usage is TRBJ2-7; no clear D. The CDR3 runs to 14 residues. V shed 0 bases and J shed 6 bases, with 13 bases lying between them. Germline assignment: CDR1 SGHRS and CDR2 YFSETQ. The CDR3 here is CASSLAALRAEQYF. The CDR3 DNA is TGCGCCAGCAGCTTGGCCGCCCTTCGCGCCGAGCAGTACTTC.

Comment on this clone: The same CDR3 arises from other DNA sequences in this sample as well. The V call is TRBV9, the J call TRBJ2-1, with 9 bases lining up with TRBD1. After removal of 2 bases from V and 4 bases from J, the junction contained 4 bases not matched to a gene. Germline V gives CDR1 SGDLS, CDR2 YYNGEE. The CDR3 contains 15 residues. CDR3 amino acids: CASSVPGTGYNEQFF. The DNA for the CDR3 is TGTGCCAGCAGCGTCCCCGGGACAGGGTACAATGAGCAGTTCTTC.

This clone was detected only once. The rearrangement links TRBV7-7 to TRBJ2-6; a weak D match, TRBD1 (5 bases). V was clipped by 1 base and J by 2 bases, with 6 bases between them. CDR1 and CDR2 from the germline V gene are SSHAT and FNYEAQ (reference sequence). This CDR3 contains 15 residues. The CDR3 DNA reads TGTGCCAGCAGCTTAGGGGGCGCTGGGGCCAACGTCCTGACTTTC. Its protein product is CASSLGGAGANVLTF.

In DNA form, the CDR3 reads TGTGCCAGCAGCTTGTGGGACAGGGTGGATTACGAGCAGTACTTC. As protein: CASSLWDRVDYEQYF. This chain uses TRBV5-6 with TRBJ2-7; 9 bases fit TRBD1. Trimming at V came to 1 base and at J to 4 bases, leaving 6 bases not matched to a gene. The germline V gene encodes CDR1 SGHDT and CDR2 YYEEEE. The CDR3 covers 15 residues.

This clone was detected only once. This chain links TRBV10-3 with TRBJ1-5; 9 nucleotides match TRBD1. Germline CDR1 reads ENHRY; CDR2 reads SYGVKD. The CDR3 is 15 amino acids. The trim removed 2 bases at V and 6 bases at J, leaving 5 bases unmatched. The CDR3 nucleotides read TGTGCCATCAGTGAGGACAGGGGGTTGAGTCAGCCCCAGCATTTT. Its protein product is CAISEDRGLSQPQHF.

V usage is TRBV5-1 and J usage is TRBJ2-3, with 7 bases fitting TRBD2. Germline-derived CDR1 and CDR2 are SGHRS and YFSETQ. Trimming cost V 0 bases and J 5 bases; bases outside gene matches: 15. This CDR3 spans 18 amino acids. The CDR3 DNA is TGCGCCAGCAGCTTGGCCATTTCTAGCGGAGGGCCCAAAGATACGCAGTATTTT. It yields the protein CASSLAISSGGPKDTQYF.

This clone occurred a few times. J is TRBJ1-4 and V is TRBV30; D gene ambiguous. CDR1 is GTSNPN, CDR2 SVGIG, per germline (reference sequence). Deletions cut 0 bases from V and 7 bases from J, with 12 bases between. CDR3 size: 14 residues. The CDR3 nucleotides read TGTGCCTGGAGTGTGTGGGAGCTGGGTGAAAAACTGTTTTTT. Protein: CAWSVWELGEKLFF.

The CDR3 loop reads CASSSIYEKLFF. DNA for the CDR3: TGTGCCAGCAGCTCGATTTATGAAAAACTGTTTTTT. The J gene is TRBJ1-4, the V gene TRBV28; D is ambiguous. The CDR3 is 12 amino acids. CDR1 and CDR2 (germline): MDHEN, SYDVKM. The V end lost 6 bases, the J end lost 6 bases, and 8 bases lay between the germline ends.

The chain has TRBV5-4 and TRBJ2-7, with D hard to call. The CDR3 has 12 amino acids. V gave up 0 bases and J gave up 7 bases, with 8 bases separating them. Germline V gives CDR1 SGHNT, CDR2 YYREEE (reference sequence). CDR3 sequence (DNA): TGTGCCAGCAGCTTGGCCTATGGGGAGCAGTACTTC. It codes for CASSLAYGEQYF. Together with reference TRBV5-4 and TRBJ2-7, the CDR3 gives the full variable domain: ETGVTQSPTHLIKTRGQQVTLRCSSQSGHNTVSWYQQALGQGPQFIFQYYREEENGRGNFPPRFSGLQFPNYSSELNVNALELDDSALYLCASSLAYGEQYFGPGTRLTVT.

The chain joins TRBV28 to TRBJ2-3, with a possible D match to TRBD1 (6 bases). Germline CDR1 reads MDHEN; CDR2 reads SYDVKM. Trimming stripped 4 bases from V and 3 bases from J, with 8 bases between. This CDR3 region has 13 residues. This chain's CDR3 is CASSWQGTDTQYF. The CDR3 DNA sequence: TGTGCCAGCAGTTGGCAGGGGACAGATACGCAGTATTTT.

The V gene is TRBV7-9, the J gene TRBJ2-6; D is unclear. In germline, CDR1 is SEHNR, CDR2 FQNEAQ (reference sequence). Trimming removed 1 base at V and 0 bases at J, with 10 bases between. The CDR3 loop spans 17 amino acids. The CDR3 nucleotides are TGTGCCAGCAGCTTAGGTATTGGGTCCTCTGGGGCCAACGTCCTGACTTTC. Residues: CASSLGIGSSGANVLTF.

The genes are TRBV6-6 and TRBJ1-2; 8 nucleotides match TRBD1. The length of the CDR3 is 13 residues. Germline loops: CDR1 MNHNY, CDR2 SVGAGI (reference sequence). The ends lost 5 bases at V and 8 bases at J; junction bases unmatched: 7. The CDR3 here is CASSVDRGGGYTF. The CDR3 bases are TGTGCCAGCAGTGTAGACAGGGGAGGGGGCTACACCTTC.

The chain is built from TRBV18 and TRBJ1-3, with unresolved D. The germline V gene encodes CDR1 KGHSH and CDR2 LQKENI. V was pared by 2 bases and J by 0 bases, with 11 bases between. The CDR3 has 16 amino acids. DNA of the CDR3: TGTGCCAGCTCACCAAACCCACACAGCTCTGGAAACACCATATATTTT. Its translation is CASSPNPHSSGNTIYF.

The CDR3 loop is CASSESSVGGEAFF. The DNA of the CDR3 is TGTGCCAGCAGTGAATCGTCAGTAGGCGGGGAAGCTTTCTTT. The V and J genes are TRBV25-1 and TRBJ1-1; no firm D call. Trimming removed 1 base at V and 8 bases at J, with 14 bases between. Germline V lookup: CDR1 MGHDK, CDR2 SYGVNS. CDR3 length: 14 residues.

With regard to this clone: Other DNA variants within this sample encode the same CDR3. The chain employs TRBV28 and TRBJ1-2; D remains ambiguous. The CDR3 totals 15 residues. Trimming left V 4 bases short and J 2 bases short, with 14 bases between. Germline lookup yields CDR1 MDHEN and CDR2 SYDVKM. The CDR3 sequence is CASSSPGTSNYGYTF. DNA for the CDR3: TGTGCCAGCAGTTCACCGGGAACTTCGAACTATGGCTACACCTTC.

DNA for the CDR3: TGTGCCATCAGTGAGTCCACAGGGAATTCCTATGGCTACACCTTC. It encodes CAISESTGNSYGYTF. V is TRBV10-3 and J is TRBJ1-2, with a tentative D call TRBD1 (6 bases). V gave up 0 bases and J gave up 4 bases, with 12 bases separating them. This CDR3 spans 15 amino acids. Germline V CDR1 and CDR2: ENHRY, SYGVKD.